In its sample, the clone carrying this T cell receptor (beta chain) was seen once. V was pared by 4 bases and J by 4 bases, with 16 bases of the junction left unmatched. The germline gives CDR1 LGHDT, CDR2 YNNKEL (reference sequence). The CDR3 totals 19 residues. Sequencing used immunoSEQ multiplex PCR; TCRdb keeps in-frame clones, though not all of them. Counted here are roughly 290,000 clones, 89% occurring once; the ten biggest clones make up about 1.8%. The sample is drawn from a study of blood T cell repertoires in COVID-19. Participant-reported clinical history was the basis for cohort assignment. Either two negative PCRs, clearance, or symptom resolution qualified Cohort 3 donors as recovered.

The clonotype comes from a woman aged 40 to 50 who had recovered from COVID-19. This chain joins TRBV3-1 (or the pseudogene TRBV3-2) and TRBJ2-2, with 9 bases identical to TRBD1. Input material: PBMCs or T cells enriched from blood (not recorded which). The CDR3 DNA is TGTGCCAGCAGCCCGGCCGGGACAGGGAGGCCGATGGGCACCGGGGAGCTGTTTTTT. Translating gives CASSPAGTGRPMGTGELFF.